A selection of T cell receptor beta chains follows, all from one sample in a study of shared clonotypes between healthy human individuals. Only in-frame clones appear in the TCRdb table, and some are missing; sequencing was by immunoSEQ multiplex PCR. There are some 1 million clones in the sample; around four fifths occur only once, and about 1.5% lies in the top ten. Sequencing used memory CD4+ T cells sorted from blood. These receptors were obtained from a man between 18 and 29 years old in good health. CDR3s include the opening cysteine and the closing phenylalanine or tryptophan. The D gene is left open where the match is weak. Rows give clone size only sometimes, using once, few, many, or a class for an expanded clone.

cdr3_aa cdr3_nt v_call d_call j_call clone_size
CASSPQGVEKLFF TGTGCCAGCAGCCCTCAGGGGGTTGAAAAACTGTTTTTT TRBV7-9 TRBD1 TRBJ1-4 -
CASSGRPRVEETQYF TGTGCCAGCAGCGGGCGTCCCAGGGTGGAGGAGACCCAGTACTTC TRBV5-5 - TRBJ2-5 -
CASRALWDTSETQYF TGTGCCAGCAGGGCCCTTTGGGACACGTCAGAGACCCAGTACTTC TRBV7-9 - TRBJ2-5 -
CASSLTGGSGANVLTF TGTGCCAGCAGCCTGACAGGGGGCTCTGGGGCCAACGTCCTGACTTTC TRBV5-4 TRBD1 TRBJ2-6 -
CASSLLSSGDEADEQFF TGTGCCAGCAGTTTGCTGTCTAGCGGGGACGAAGCGGATGAGCAGTTCTTC TRBV5-6 TRBD2 TRBJ2-1 -
CASSEANRGRRGNTEAFF TGTGCCAGCAGTGAAGCGAACAGGGGGCGAAGAGGGAACACTGAAGCTTTCTTT TRBV6-1 TRBD1 TRBJ1-1 once
CASSQEDRENQPQHF TGCGCCAGCAGCCAAGAGGACAGAGAGAATCAGCCCCAGCATTTT TRBV4-1 - TRBJ1-5 -
CSAFGGELFF TGCAGTGCTTTCGGCGGGGAGCTGTTTTTT TRBV20-1 - TRBJ2-2 -
CAWSRGDNSPLHF TGTGCCTGGAGTCGAGGGGATAATTCACCCCTCCACTTT TRBV30 - TRBJ1-6 -
CASSSDLMTPAFF TGTGCCAGCAGCTCCGATCTAATGACCCCAGCTTTCTTT TRBV11-3 - TRBJ1-1 -
CASSSSGGRTYEQYF TGTGCCAGCAGTTCGTCAGGGGGCCGCACCTACGAGCAGTACTTC TRBV28 TRBD1 TRBJ2-7 -
CASSARGGGESSEAFF TGTGCCAGCTCCGCCAGAGGAGGGGGCGAATCATCCGAAGCTTTCTTT TRBV18 TRBD1 TRBJ1-1 -
CASGPTGELFF TGTGCCAGCGGCCCGACCGGGGAGCTGTTTTTT TRBV18 - TRBJ2-2 once
CASSLGLGPKEAFF TGTGCCAGCAGCTTAGGGCTGGGACCCAAGGAAGCTTTCTTT TRBV11-2 - TRBJ1-1 once
CAWTAGGSTEAFF TGTGCCTGGACCGCGGGTGGGAGCACTGAAGCTTTCTTT TRBV30 - TRBJ1-1 -
CASSDDLAGVWEQYF TGTGCCAGCAGCGACGACCTAGCGGGGGTGTGGGAGCAGTACTTC TRBV7-8 TRBD2 TRBJ2-7 -
CAISEGGQLRGNTIYF TGTGCCATCAGTGAGGGTGGACAGTTAAGAGGAAACACCATATATTTT TRBV10-3 - TRBJ1-3 -
CASRGTGVGGNTEAFF TGTGCCAGCAGGGGGACAGGGGTTGGGGGGAACACTGAAGCTTTCTTT TRBV5-4 TRBD1 TRBJ1-1 -
CASSREVVTEAFF TGTGCCAGCTCACGAGAAGTCGTAACTGAAGCTTTCTTT TRBV18 - TRBJ1-1 -
CAFSTHLVNTEAFF TGTGCCTTTTCGACCCACCTCGTGAACACTGAAGCTTTCTTT TRBV30 - TRBJ1-1 few
CASSLPPRRELFF TGTGCCAGCAGCTTGCCCCCTAGGAGGGAGCTGTTTTTT TRBV11-2 - TRBJ2-2 -
CASSTGGFSNQPQHF TGTGCCAGCAGTACGGGCGGCTTTAGCAATCAGCCCCAGCATTTT TRBV5-6 - TRBJ1-5 -
CAIRGGQGSSYNEQFF TGTGCCATCAGGGGGGGACAGGGGAGCTCCTACAATGAGCAGTTCTTC TRBV10-3 TRBD1 TRBJ2-1 -
CASSIEGYGYTF TGTGCCAGTAGTATAGAAGGCTATGGCTACACCTTC TRBV19 - TRBJ1-2 few
CASRFGVADFGQYF TGTGCCAGCAGATTTGGGGTAGCGGACTTCGGTCAGTACTTC TRBV7-2 - TRBJ2-7 -
CASSLAGRARNEQFF TGTGCCAGCAGTTTAGCGGGGAGGGCTCGAAATGAGCAGTTCTTC TRBV27 TRBD2 TRBJ2-1 -
CATQGRNQPQHF TGTGCCACTCAGGGACGGAATCAGCCCCAGCATTTT TRBV6-5 - TRBJ1-5 -
CAFSEIAGPTDTQYF TGTGCCTTCAGTGAAATAGCGGGGCCCACAGATACGCAGTATTTT TRBV2 TRBD2 TRBJ2-3 -
CASSLADRGETQYF TGTGCCAGCAGCTTAGCGGACAGGGGAGAGACCCAGTACTTC TRBV7-8 TRBD1 TRBJ2-5 -
CASSPQGRREKLFF TGTGCCAGCTCACCACAGGGGAGACGGGAAAAACTGTTTTTT TRBV18 - TRBJ1-4 -
CASNTRGEQYF TGTGCCAGCAACACCAGGGGCGAGCAGTACTTC TRBV6-1 - TRBJ2-7 -
CASSGPLEGAAFF TGTGCCAGCAGCGGGCCTTTAGAGGGGGCAGCTTTCTTT TRBV9 TRBD1 TRBJ1-1 few
CASSQDPELQGWKNIQYF TGTGCCAGCAGCCAAGACCCCGAACTACAGGGTTGGAAAAACATTCAGTACTTC TRBV4-2 - TRBJ2-4 many
CASSRGQGLPQHF TGTGCCAGTAGTCGGGGACAGGGGTTGCCCCAGCATTTT TRBV19 TRBD1 TRBJ1-5 -